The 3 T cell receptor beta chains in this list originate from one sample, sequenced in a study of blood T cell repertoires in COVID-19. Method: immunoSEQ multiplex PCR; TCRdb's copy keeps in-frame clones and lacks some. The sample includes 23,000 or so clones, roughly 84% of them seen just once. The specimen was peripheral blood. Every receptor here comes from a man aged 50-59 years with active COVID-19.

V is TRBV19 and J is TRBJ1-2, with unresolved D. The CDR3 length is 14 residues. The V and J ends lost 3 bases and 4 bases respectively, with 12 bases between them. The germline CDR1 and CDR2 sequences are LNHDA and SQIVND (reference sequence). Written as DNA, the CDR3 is TGTGCCAGTAGTATCCCTGGGTCGGGCTATGGCTACACCTTC. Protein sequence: CASSIPGSGYGYTF.

The CDR3: CASNPGTSGSVYNEQFF. The CDR3 DNA reads TGCGCCAGCAACCCGGGGACTAGCGGGAGCGTTTACAATGAGCAGTTCTTC. J is TRBJ2-1 and V is TRBV5-1; 14 nucleotides align to TRBD2. Germline loops: CDR1 SGHRS, CDR2 YFSETQ. There are 17 residues in the CDR3. J lost 4 bases, V lost 6 bases, and 9 bases had no gene match.

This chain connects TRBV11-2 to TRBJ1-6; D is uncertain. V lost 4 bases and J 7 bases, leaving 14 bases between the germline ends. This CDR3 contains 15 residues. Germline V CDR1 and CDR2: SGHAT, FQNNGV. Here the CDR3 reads CASSSPTGWNSPLHF. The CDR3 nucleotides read TGTGCCAGCAGCTCTCCCACGGGGTGGAATTCACCCCTCCACTTT.